This T cell receptor (beta chain) comes out of a study of cytomegalovirus exposure and HLA in healthy donors. Overall study results and limits: V- and J-gene trimming in TCR beta was tied to a missense DCLRE1C variant by an analysis performed later.

CDR3 length: 16 amino acids. Germline V gives CDR1 LGHNA, CDR2 YSLEER. Trimming pared 0 bases from V and 4 bases from J, leaving 15 bases between. On this clone itself: Antigen specificity is unknown.

Primers: 60 Vbeta forward and 13 Jbeta reverse. Produced via immunoSEQ multiplex PCR; TCRdb's table is partial and in-frame only. The table has over 150,000 clones, roughly four fifths seen once. Sequenced input: PBMCs. The TCR was taken from a male donor in good health and CMV-seropositive. The chain is built from TRBV4-3 and TRBJ2-5; D perhaps matches TRBD2 (7 bases). Written as DNA, the CDR3 is TGCGCCAGCAGCCAAGATTGGGGGGGGGCCGGAGAGACCCAGTACTTC. Amino acid sequence: CASSQDWGGAGETQYF.